This TCR beta chain came from a study of prognosis after radiotherapy for stage I lung cancer. Study-level information: The approximately twelve male and six or seven female patients were aged roughly 50 to 90, median roughly 79 years. Roughly seven of the patients had squamous cell carcinoma tumors, while around 11 had adenocarcinoma tumors.

The genomic DNA TCR beta CDR3 region underwent two rounds of multiplex PCR. The authors ran first-round PCR with primers specific to each TRBV and TRBJ gene. MiXCR, run by TCRdb on the multiplex PCR reads, gives a single entry per CDR3 protein. The sample has approximately 25,000 distinct CDR3 sequences; roughly two fifths are singletons. Trimming at V came to 8 bases and at J to 9 bases, leaving 6 bases not matched to a gene. This CDR3 is 12 amino acids long. V and J are TRBV12-3 or TRBV12-4 and TRBJ2-1; 8 bases agree with TRBD2. The sequence came from a donor aged 50 or older with non-small cell lung cancer. The sequenced sample was PBMCs, obtained before or after stereotactic body radiation therapy (not recorded which). The CDR3 DNA sequence: TGTGCCAGCCAGCGGGAGTTCGTTGAGCAGTTCTTC. Amino acid sequence: CASQREFVEQFF.